The next 21 T cell receptor beta chains were all read from a single sample in a study of cytomegalovirus exposure and HLA in healthy donors. The PCR was carried out with 60 Vbeta primers and 13 Jbeta primers. Generated by immunoSEQ multiplex PCR, the TCRdb table keeps only in-frame clones and is missing some. The data contain about 140,000 clones, around 80% of them singletons. The sample was PBMCs. These receptors were obtained from a man aged 45-60 years in good health and CMV-seronegative.

This clone appeared a few times. This chain uses TRBV2 with TRBJ2-2; D gene ambiguous. This CDR3 has 12 residues. CDR1 SNHLY and CDR2 FYNNEI come from the germline V gene. Trimming shortened V by 5 bases and J by 9 bases, and 10 bases separated the two germline ends. The CDR3 region has the DNA TGTGCCAGCAGTCCAGTGAGGCGGGAGCTGTTTTTT. Its translation is CASSPVRRELFF.

The chain joins TRBV19 to TRBJ1-4, with TRBD1 matching 11 bases. This CDR3 comprises 14 residues. The germline V gene encodes CDR1 LNHDA and CDR2 SQIVND (reference sequence). V gave up 5 bases and J gave up 8 bases; unmatched junction bases: 4. The CDR3 bases are TGTGCCAGTAGTCTGGGACAGGGGGGAGAAAAACTGTTTTTT. Its protein is CASSLGQGGEKLFF. The variable domain in full, completed from reference TRBV19 and TRBJ1-4, reads DGGITQSPKYLFRKEGQNVTLSCEQNLNHDAMYWYRQDPGQGLRLIYYSQIVNDFQKGDIAEGYSVSREKKESFPLTVTSAQKNPTAFYLCASSLGQGGEKLFFGSGTQLSVL.

The chain employs TRBV5-6 and TRBJ2-1, with TRBD2 identical over 11 bases. Germline CDR1 SGHDT, CDR2 YYEEEE. The CDR3 spans 16 residues. V lost 1 base and J lost 6; bases outside the gene matches: 6. The CDR3 reads CASSLIVSGRGNEQFF. Written as DNA, the CDR3 is TGTGCCAGCAGCTTGATTGTTAGCGGGAGGGGCAATGAGCAGTTCTTC.

V gene TRBV2 combines with J gene TRBJ2-3, with 7 positions matching TRBD2. Germline CDR1 is SNHLY and CDR2 is FYNNEI. The CDR3 contains 15 residues. V lost 4 bases to trimming and J lost 2 bases; unmatched junction nucleotides: 6. CDR3 DNA: TGTGCCAGCAGTGGGGGGGGATCCTCCACAGATACGCAGTATTTT. Amino acids: CASSGGGSSTDTQYF.

The V and J genes are TRBV19 and TRBJ2-3; the match to TRBD2 covers 7 bases. V shed 0 bases, J shed 0 bases, and the junction held 12 bases outside the gene matches. This CDR3 spans 19 amino acids. The germline gives CDR1 LNHDA, CDR2 SQIVND (reference sequence). CDR3 region: CASSIEGSGTDTSTDTQYF. CDR3 sequence (DNA): TGTGCCAGTAGTATAGAGGGGAGCGGGACCGATACTAGCACAGATACGCAGTATTTT.

The rearrangement uses TRBV7-8 and TRBJ2-7; TRBD1 matches at 10 bases. Germline CDR1 SGHVS, CDR2 FQNEAQ. The V gene end was trimmed by 3 bases and the J gene end by 4 bases; junction bases not matched to a gene: 6. This CDR3 has 15 residues. The CDR3, as DNA: TGTGCCAGCAGCTTCACTCGGGACAGGGGTTACGAGCAGTACTTC. Its protein product is CASSFTRDRGYEQYF.

V is TRBV2 and J is TRBJ1-1; 7 bases agree with TRBD1. The CDR3 length is 14 residues. The trim removed 6 bases at V and 2 bases at J, leaving 6 bases unmatched. Germline loops: CDR1 SNHLY, CDR2 FYNNEI. CDR3 coding DNA: TGTGCCAGCAGGGCTGGGACAGCAAACACTGAAGCTTTCTTT. It is translated as CASRAGTANTEAFF.

This sequence joins TRBV19 and TRBJ1-5; the match to TRBD1 covers 7 bases. CDR3 length: 15 residues. The germline gives CDR1 LNHDA, CDR2 SQIVND (reference sequence). The trim removed 8 bases at V and 1 base at J, leaving 8 bases unmatched. The CDR3 sequence is CASLTGARSNQPQHF. The CDR3 bases are TGTGCCAGTCTAACAGGGGCCCGGAGCAATCAGCCCCAGCATTTT.

This rearrangement joins TRBV5-1 to TRBJ1-1, with TRBD1 matching over 12 bases. V trimming: 4 bases; J trimming: 4 bases; junction bases outside the gene matches: 5. Germline lookup yields CDR1 SGHRS and CDR2 YFSETQ. The CDR3 is 15 residues long. CDR3 sequence: CASSRPGQGATEAFF. The CDR3 DNA is TGCGCCAGCAGCAGACCGGGACAGGGGGCCACTGAAGCTTTCTTT.

The chain links TRBV6-6 to TRBJ1-6; D unresolved. In germline, CDR1 is MNHNY, CDR2 SVGAGI (reference sequence). The CDR3 is made up of 15 amino acids. V shed 2 bases and J shed 9 bases, with 14 bases lying between them. The CDR3 sequence is CASSYDRGNGSPLHF. As DNA, the CDR3 is TGTGCCAGCAGTTACGATCGAGGGAATGGTTCACCCCTCCACTTT.

The rearrangement links TRBV5-6 to TRBJ2-5, with TRBD2 identical over 12 bases. The J segment lost 5 bases and the V segment lost 4 bases, leaving 15 bases of the junction unmatched. The CDR3 is made up of 18 amino acids. CDR1 and CDR2 (germline): SGHDT, YYEEEE. The CDR3 here is CASSTPLLAGGPRETQYF. In nucleotides, the CDR3 is TGTGCCAGCAGCACACCCCTACTAGCGGGGGGCCCCCGCGAGACCCAGTACTTC.

J is TRBJ2-2 and V is TRBV9; D is unclear. V lost 1 base to trimming and J lost 3 bases, with 7 bases between them. In germline, CDR1 is SGDLS, CDR2 YYNGEE. The CDR3 has 14 residues. The CDR3 loop is CASSVLTYTGELFF. Written as DNA, the CDR3 is TGTGCCAGCAGCGTACTAACCTACACCGGGGAGCTGTTTTTT. Filled out from reference TRBV9 and TRBJ2-2, the complete variable domain reads DSGVTQTPKHLITATGQRVTLRCSPRSGDLSVYWYQQSLDQGLQFLIQYYNGEERAKGNILERFSAQQFPDLHSELNLSSLELGDSALYFCASSVLTYTGELFFGEGSRLTVL.

This clone has just a few counts. This chain joins TRBV9 and TRBJ2-7; TRBD2 matches 8 bases. This CDR3 contains 16 residues. V trimming: 1 base; J trimming: 6 bases; junction bases outside the gene matches: 12. Germline values: CDR1 SGDLS, CDR2 YYNGEE. CDR3 DNA: TGTGCCAGCAGCGTATTGTCGATGGCGGGGGGAAGCGAGCAGTACTTC. It specifies CASSVLSMAGGSEQYF.

The chain couples TRBV5-4 to TRBJ2-2; 16 positions agree with TRBD2. The length of the CDR3 is 18 residues. Germline CDR1 reads SGHNT; CDR2 reads YYREEE (reference sequence). V shed 4 bases, J shed 5 bases, and the junction held 8 bases outside the gene matches. The CDR3 nucleotides are TGTGCCAGCAGCCCGCAGGGACTAGCGGGAGGGCCAACCGGGGAGCTGTTTTTT. Its translation: CASSPQGLAGGPTGELFF.

This chain uses TRBV5-1 with TRBJ2-5, with 7 bases identical to TRBD2. J lost 3 bases, V lost 0 bases, and 2 bases had no gene match. Germline V gene lookup returns CDR1 SGHRS and CDR2 YFSETQ. CDR3 length: 14 amino acids. The CDR3 region has the DNA TGCGCCAGCAGCTTGGGGGCGGGGGAAGAGACCCAGTACTTC. Its translation is CASSLGAGEETQYF. Drawing the rest from reference TRBV5-1 and TRBJ2-5, the complete variable domain is KAGVTQTPRYLIKTRGQQVTLSCSPISGHRSVSWYQQTPGQGLQFLFEYFSETQRNKGNFPGRFSGRQFSNSRSEMNVSTLELGDSALYLCASSLGAGEETQYFGPGTRLLVL.

The chain links TRBV5-4 to TRBJ2-5, with 11 bases aligning to TRBD2. Trimming at V came to 7 bases and at J to 5 bases, leaving 4 bases not matched to a gene. The CDR3 length is 13 residues. CDR1 and CDR2 (germline): SGHNT, YYREEE (reference sequence). Here the CDR3 reads CASSRTSGETQYF. CDR3 DNA: TGTGCCAGCTCCCGGACTAGCGGGGAGACCCAGTACTTC.

The chain recombines TRBV18 with TRBJ1-1; D possibly corresponds to TRBD1 (5 bases). Trimming removed 0 bases from V and 5 bases from J, with 16 bases in between. Germline CDR1 KGHSH, CDR2 LQKENI. This CDR3 is 16 amino acids long. The DNA of the CDR3 is TGTGCCAGCTCACCACCGGGCTCGGGGGGAAATACTGAAGCTTTCTTT. This sequence encodes CASSPPGSGGNTEAFF.

The chain carries TRBV6-1 and TRBJ2-7, with D hard to call. Germline values: CDR1 MNHNS, CDR2 SASEGT. The CDR3 sequence is 13 residues long. V dropped 3 bases and J dropped 3 bases, with 9 bases sitting between them. CDR3 in amino acids: CASSDRFRYEQYF. CDR3 nucleotide sequence: TGTGCCAGCAGTGACAGATTCCGCTACGAGCAGTACTTC.

The rearrangement links TRBV5-1 to TRBJ1-1, with D possibly TRBD1 on 5 matching bases. V was cut by 4 bases and J by 5 bases, with 9 bases left in between. CDR3 size: 12 residues. Germline CDR1 and CDR2: SGHRS and YFSETQ. This CDR3 is CASSPRGTEAFF. The CDR3 DNA is TGCGCCAGCAGCCCAAGGGGAACTGAAGCTTTCTTT.

This sequence joins TRBV2 and TRBJ2-7, with 8 nucleotides matching TRBD2. The CDR3 is 14 amino acids. With 4 bases clipped from V and 3 bases from J, the junction kept 5 bases outside the gene matches. Per the germline V gene, CDR1 is SNHLY and CDR2 is FYNNEI. The CDR3 bases are TGTGCCAGCAGTGTAAAGCGGGAGCGCTACGAGCAGTACTTC. Translating gives CASSVKRERYEQYF.

The genes are TRBV6-6 and TRBJ2-5; the match to TRBD2 covers 11 bases. This CDR3 contains 15 residues. CDR1 MNHNY and CDR2 SVGAGI come from the germline V gene (reference sequence). Losses at the gene ends were 6 bases for V and 7 bases for J; bases not matched to a gene: 10. CDR3 residues: CASRNSGTSGLTQYF. For the CDR3, the DNA is TGTGCCAGCAGGAACTCCGGGACTAGCGGCCTGACCCAGTACTTC.